This T cell receptor beta chain comes out of a study of tumor T cells in aggressive B-cell lymphoma. This clone was seen only a few times. Germline CDR1 and CDR2: MNHNS and SASEGT. The CDR3 sequence is 17 residues long. Trimming left V 1 base short and J 0 bases short, with 12 bases between. The repertoire was sequenced with immunoSEQ multiplex PCR; TCRdb's copy has only in-frame clones and lacks some. The table shows roughly 2,000 clones, with approximately 86% occurring only once. The source is an adult with diffuse large B cell lymphoma. The sequenced sample consisted of tumor tissue. V and J are TRBV6-1 and TRBJ2-2, with D possibly TRBD2 on 5 matching bases. CDR3 sequence reads: CASSEGRWAANTGELFF. The CDR3, as DNA: TGTGCCAGCAGTGAAGGGAGGTGGGCGGCGAACACCGGGGAGCTGTTTTTT.